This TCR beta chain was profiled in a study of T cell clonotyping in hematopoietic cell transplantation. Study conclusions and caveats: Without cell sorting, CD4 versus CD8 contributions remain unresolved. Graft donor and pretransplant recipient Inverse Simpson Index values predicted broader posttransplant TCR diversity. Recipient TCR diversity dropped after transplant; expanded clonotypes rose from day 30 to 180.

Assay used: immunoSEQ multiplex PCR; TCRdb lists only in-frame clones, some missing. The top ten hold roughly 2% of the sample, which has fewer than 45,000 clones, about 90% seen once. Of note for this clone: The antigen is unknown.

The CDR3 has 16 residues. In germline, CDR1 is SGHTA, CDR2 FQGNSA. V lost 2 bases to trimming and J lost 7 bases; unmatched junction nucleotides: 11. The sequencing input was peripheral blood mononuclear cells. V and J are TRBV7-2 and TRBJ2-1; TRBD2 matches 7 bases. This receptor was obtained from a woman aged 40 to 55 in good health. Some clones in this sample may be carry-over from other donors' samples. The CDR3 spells CASSLSGGKSRNEQFF. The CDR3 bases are TGTGCCAGCAGCTTATCGGGGGGAAAGTCAAGGAATGAGCAGTTCTTC.